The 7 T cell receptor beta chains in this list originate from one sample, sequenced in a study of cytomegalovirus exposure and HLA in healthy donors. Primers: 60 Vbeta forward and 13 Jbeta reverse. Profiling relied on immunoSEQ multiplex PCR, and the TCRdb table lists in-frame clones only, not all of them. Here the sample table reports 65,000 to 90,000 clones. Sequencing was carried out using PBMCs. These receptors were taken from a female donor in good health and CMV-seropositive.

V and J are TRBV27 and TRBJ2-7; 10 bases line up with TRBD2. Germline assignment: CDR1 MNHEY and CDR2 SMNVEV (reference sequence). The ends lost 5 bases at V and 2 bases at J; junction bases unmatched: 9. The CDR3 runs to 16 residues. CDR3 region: CASSPIGTSETYEQYF. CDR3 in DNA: TGTGCCAGCAGTCCTATAGGGACTAGCGAAACCTACGAGCAGTACTTC.

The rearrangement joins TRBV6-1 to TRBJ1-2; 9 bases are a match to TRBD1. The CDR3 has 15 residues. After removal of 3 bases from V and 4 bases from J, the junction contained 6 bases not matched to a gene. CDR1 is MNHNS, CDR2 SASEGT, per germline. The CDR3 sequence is CASSDGTGQFYGYTF. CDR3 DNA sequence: TGTGCCAGCAGTGATGGGACAGGGCAGTTCTATGGCTACACCTTC.

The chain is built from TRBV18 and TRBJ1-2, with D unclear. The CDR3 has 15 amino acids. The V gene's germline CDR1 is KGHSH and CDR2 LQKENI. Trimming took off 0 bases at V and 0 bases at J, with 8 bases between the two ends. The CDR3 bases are TGTGCCAGCTCACCACCTGGGAGGGCTAACTATGGCTACACCTTC. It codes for CASSPPGRANYGYTF.

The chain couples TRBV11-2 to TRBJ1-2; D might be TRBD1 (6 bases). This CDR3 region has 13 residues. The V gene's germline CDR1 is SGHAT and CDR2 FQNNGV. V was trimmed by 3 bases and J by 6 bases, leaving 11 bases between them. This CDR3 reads CASSFSQGDGYTF. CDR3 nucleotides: TGTGCCAGCAGCTTCTCACAGGGCGATGGCTACACCTTC.

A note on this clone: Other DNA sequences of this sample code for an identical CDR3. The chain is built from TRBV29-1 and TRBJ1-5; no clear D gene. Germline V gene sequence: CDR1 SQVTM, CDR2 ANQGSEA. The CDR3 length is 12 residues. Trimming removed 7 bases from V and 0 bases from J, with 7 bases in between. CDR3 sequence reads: CSASLSNQPQHF. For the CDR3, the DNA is TGCAGCGCCTCACTTAGCAATCAGCCCCAGCATTTT.

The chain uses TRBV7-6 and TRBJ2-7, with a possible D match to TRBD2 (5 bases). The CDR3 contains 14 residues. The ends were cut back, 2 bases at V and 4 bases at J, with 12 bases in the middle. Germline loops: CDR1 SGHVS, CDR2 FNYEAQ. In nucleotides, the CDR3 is TGTGCCAGCAGCTTACTCATGGGCGGGTACGAGCAGTACTTC. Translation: CASSLLMGGYEQYF. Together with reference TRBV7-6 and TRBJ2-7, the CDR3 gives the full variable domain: GAGVSQSPRYKVTKRGQDVALRCDPISGHVSLYWYRQALGQGPEFLTYFNYEAQQDKSGLPNDRFSAERPEGSISTLTIQRTEQRDSAMYRCASSLLMGGYEQYFGPGTRLTVT.

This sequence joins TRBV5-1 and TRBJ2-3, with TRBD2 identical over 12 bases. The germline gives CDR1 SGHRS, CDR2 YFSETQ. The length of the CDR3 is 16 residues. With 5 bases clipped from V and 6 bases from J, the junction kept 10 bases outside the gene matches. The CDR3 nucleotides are TGCGCCAGCAGGGGGCTAGCGGGAGGGCCTGTTGATACGCAGTATTTT. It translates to CASRGLAGGPVDTQYF.